The 22 T cell receptor beta chains listed next were all sequenced from one sample in a study of blood T cells in healthy people across ages. The use of a sample-barcoded 5' primer and a J-beta primer mix characterized a second PCR of roughly 6 to 11 cycles. TCRdb re-derived calls from the 5' RACE reads in MiXCR, one entry per CDR3 protein. The sample lists 1 million or so distinct CDR3 sequences, 20% to 25% seen once, with about 0.72% in the top ten. The data were also submitted as part of a second study, on T cells of mothers and their children.

The sample consisted of blood. The receptors were sampled from a girl aged 2-10 years in good health.

This clonotype occurred a few times. The rearrangement links TRBV24-1 to TRBJ2-5, with unresolved D. The CDR3 extends over 14 amino acids. Germline values: CDR1 KGHDR, CDR2 SFDVKD. V was pared by 3 bases and J by 3 bases, with 10 bases between. This chain's CDR3 is CATSDAHSEETQYF. The CDR3 DNA reads TGTGCCACCAGTGATGCCCACAGTGAAGAGACCCAGTACTTC.

This sequence joins TRBV7-2 and TRBJ2-2; D is undetermined. This CDR3 has 16 amino acids. V was trimmed by 5 bases and J by 4 bases, leaving 17 bases between them. CDR1 is SGHTA and CDR2 is FQGNSA in the germline V gene. The CDR3 DNA sequence: TGTGCCAGCAGCCCCGCAGTCCGCGTTAGCACCGGGGAGCTGTTTTTT. Translating gives CASSPAVRVSTGELFF. Full variable domain (outside the CDR3, taken from reference TRBV7-2 and TRBJ2-2): GAGVSQSPSNKVTEKGKDVELRCDPISGHTALYWYRQSLGQGLEFLIYFQGNSAPDKSGLPSDRFSAERTGGSVSTLTIQRTQQEDSAVYLCASSPAVRVSTGELFFGEGSRLTVL.

This rearrangement joins TRBV3-1 to TRBJ2-1, with D possibly TRBD2 on 6 matching bases. Trimming took 1 base from V and 1 from J, leaving 17 bases between them. The CDR3 covers 18 residues. CDR1 and CDR2 from the germline V gene are LGHDT and YNNKEL (reference sequence). In DNA form, the CDR3 reads TGTGCCAGCAGCCAAGCCCGTGAGGTCGGGAGTTCCTACAATGAGCAGTTCTTC. It is translated as CASSQAREVGSSYNEQFF.

The chain uses TRBV5-1 and TRBJ2-5; TRBD1 matches at 8 bases. The CDR3 is made up of 15 amino acids. V gave up 2 bases and J gave up 6 bases; unmatched junction bases: 9. Germline loops: CDR1 SGHRS, CDR2 YFSETQ. Written as DNA, the CDR3 is TGCGCCAGCAGCTTTTCCCCGGACAGGGAGAAGACCCAGTACTTC. This translates into CASSFSPDREKTQYF. Full variable domain (remainder filled in from reference TRBV5-1 and TRBJ2-5): KAGVTQTPRYLIKTRGQQVTLSCSPISGHRSVSWYQQTPGQGLQFLFEYFSETQRNKGNFPGRFSGRQFSNSRSEMNVSTLELGDSALYLCASSFSPDREKTQYFGPGTRLLVL.

This clonotype was counted only a few times. V gene TRBV7-9 combines with J gene TRBJ2-1; D call uncertain. Germline CDR1 is SEHNR and CDR2 is FQNEAQ (reference sequence). There are 15 residues in the CDR3. Trimming removed 2 bases from V and 8 bases from J, with 16 bases in between. CDR3 nucleotide sequence: TGTGCCAGCAGCTTACTGGGCCTTGTGGTGGATGAGCAGTTCTTC. This gives the protein CASSLLGLVVDEQFF.

V usage is TRBV5-1 and J usage is TRBJ2-1; tentatively, D is TRBD2 (6 bases). Trimming pared 5 bases from V and 2 bases from J, leaving 14 bases between. The CDR3 spans 15 residues. Germline V gives CDR1 SGHRS, CDR2 YFSETQ. This CDR3 reads CASSSSSVTYNEQFF. CDR3 in DNA: TGCGCCAGCAGTAGTTCTAGCGTTACCTACAATGAGCAGTTCTTC.

V and J are TRBV20-1 and TRBJ2-4; maybe TRBD1 (6 bases). CDR1 and CDR2 from the germline V gene are DFQATT and SNEGSKA (reference sequence). The length of the CDR3 is 12 residues. Trimming cost V 5 bases and J 8 bases, with 13 bases left between them. CDR3 amino acids: CSAPRGMDIQYF. Here the CDR3 DNA reads TGCAGTGCTCCCAGGGGAATGGACATTCAGTACTTC.

This clonotype was detected a few times. The CDR3 reads CASTVAGGTGELFF. For the CDR3, the DNA is TGTGCCAGCACCGTAGCGGGAGGTACCGGGGAGCTGTTTTTT. This chain links TRBV12-3 or TRBV12-4 with TRBJ2-2; 10 positions match TRBD2. The length of the CDR3 is 14 residues. The trim removed 7 bases at V and 5 bases at J, leaving 4 bases unmatched.

Details on this clonotype: One junction end disagrees with the germline gene, perhaps due to a read error. V gene TRBV5-6 combines with J gene TRBJ2-5; D uncertain. The DNA end is more similar to TRBJ2-7, so the J call may be wrong. CDR3 length equals 14 residues. CDR1 and CDR2 (germline): SGHDT, YYEEEE. The CDR3 nucleotides read TGTGCCAGCAACTTGGCCCCAAAGATCTACGAGCAGTACTTC. Translated, it gives CASNLAPKIYEQYF.

This clonotype has a handful of counts. V usage is TRBV4-3 and J usage is TRBJ2-3; 14 positions match TRBD2. V gave up 0 bases and J gave up 0 bases; unmatched junction bases: 5. The CDR3 consists of 19 residues. Per the germline V gene, CDR1 is LGHNA and CDR2 is YSLEER. The CDR3 region has the DNA TGCGCCAGCAGCCAAGATAGGGGACTAGCGGGGGTGAGCACAGATACGCAGTATTTT. Its protein is CASSQDRGLAGVSTDTQYF.

The V and J genes are TRBV5-1 and TRBJ1-1; D perhaps matches TRBD1 (5 bases). Germline V gene sequence: CDR1 SGHRS, CDR2 YFSETQ. Trimming pared 4 bases from V and 2 bases from J, leaving 12 bases between. This CDR3 has 14 amino acids. The CDR3 reads CASSPGTDNTEAFF. The CDR3 coding sequence is TGCGCCAGCAGCCCCGGGACGGATAACACTGAAGCTTTCTTT. The variable domain in full, with the rest retrieved from reference TRBV5-1 and TRBJ1-1, is KAGVTQTPRYLIKTRGQQVTLSCSPISGHRSVSWYQQTPGQGLQFLFEYFSETQRNKGNFPGRFSGRQFSNSRSEMNVSTLELGDSALYLCASSPGTDNTEAFFGQGTRLTVV.

The chain couples TRBV12-3 or TRBV12-4 to TRBJ1-4; 9 nucleotides line up with TRBD1. The CDR3 loop spans 15 amino acids. V was pared by 6 bases and J by 7 bases, with 9 bases of the junction left unmatched. The DNA for the CDR3 is TGTGCCAGCAGCATTACCGGGACAGGGACTGAAAAACTGTTTTTT. Encoded protein: CASSITGTGTEKLFF.

This clonotype was seen more than once but under ten times. The gene calls are TRBV4-1 and TRBJ2-1, with 11 positions matching TRBD2. CDR3 length equals 15 residues. Per the germline V gene, CDR1 is MGHRA and CDR2 is YSYEKL. Trimming removed 1 base from V and 10 bases from J; junction bases left unmatched: 6. CDR3 sequence reads: CASSQATSGSWEQFF. CDR3 nucleotide sequence: TGCGCCAGCAGCCAAGCTACTAGCGGGAGTTGGGAGCAGTTCTTC.

V usage is TRBV3-1 and J usage is TRBJ2-4, with D tentatively TRBD1 (6 bases). The CDR3 sequence is 15 residues long. Germline assignment: CDR1 LGHDT and CDR2 YNNKEL (reference sequence). Trimming removed 3 bases from V and 15 bases from J, with 24 bases in between. This CDR3 reads CASSQGPDSSIYRYF. The CDR3 nucleotides read TGTGCCAGCAGCCAGGGGCCGGACAGCTCAATATACCGGTACTTC.

This clonotype has just a few counts. The rearrangement joins TRBV6-5 to TRBJ2-1; TRBD2 is a possible D gene (6 bases). Trimming pared 2 bases from V and 4 bases from J, leaving 18 bases between. The CDR3 is made up of 17 amino acids. From germline, CDR1 is MNHEY and CDR2 SVGAGI. This CDR3 reads CASSYQPWASVYNEQFF. The CDR3 region has the DNA TGTGCCAGCAGTTACCAGCCTTGGGCTAGCGTTTACAATGAGCAGTTCTTC.

The chain recombines TRBV27 with TRBJ1-2; 7 bases line up with TRBD1. Unmatched junction bases numbered 5, after V lost 2 bases and J lost 5 bases. Germline-derived CDR1 and CDR2 are MNHEY and SMNVEV (reference sequence). The CDR3 has 14 amino acids. CDR3 residues: CASSLLGTEYGYTF. For the CDR3, the DNA is TGTGCCAGCAGTTTACTCGGGACAGAGTATGGCTACACCTTC.

V is TRBV7-9 and J is TRBJ2-7, with 12 bases lining up with TRBD2. V lost 5 bases, J lost 7 bases, and 6 bases stayed unmatched. Germline CDR1 reads SEHNR; CDR2 reads FQNEAQ (reference sequence). The CDR3 loop spans 14 amino acids. Here the CDR3 reads CASSPRLAGEEQYF. The DNA of the CDR3 is TGTGCCAGCAGCCCAAGACTAGCGGGAGAGGAGCAGTACTTC. Drawing the rest from reference TRBV7-9 and TRBJ2-7, the complete variable domain is DTGVSQNPRHKITKRGQNVTFRCDPISEHNRLYWYRQTLGQGPEFLTYFQNEAQLEKSRLLSDRFSAERPKGSFSTLEIQRTEQGDSAMYLCASSPRLAGEEQYFGPGTRLTVT.

The chain is built from TRBV2 and TRBJ2-5, with 9 nucleotides matching TRBD1. V dropped 4 bases and J dropped 5; count of bases not matched to a gene: 5. The CDR3 extends over 14 amino acids. Germline V gene data show CDR1 as SNHLY and CDR2 as FYNNEI. The chain's CDR3 is CASSGTGEWETQYF. The CDR3 DNA is TGTGCCAGCAGTGGGACAGGGGAATGGGAGACCCAGTACTTC.

This clonotype has only a few counts. The chain joins TRBV7-3 to TRBJ2-1, with 15 bases matching TRBD2. Germline CDR1 reads SGHTA; CDR2 reads FQGTGA. V was pared by 3 bases and J by 9 bases, with 6 bases of the junction left unmatched. There are 16 residues in the CDR3. CDR3 region: CASSFSGLAGGGEQFF. The CDR3 nucleotides read TGTGCCAGCAGCTTCTCCGGACTAGCGGGAGGGGGTGAGCAGTTCTTC.

This clonotype came up a few times. The chain employs TRBV20-1 and TRBJ1-4; D is possibly TRBD1 (5 bases). CDR1 and CDR2 from the germline V gene are DFQATT and SNEGSKA (reference sequence). The V gene lost 5 bases and the J gene lost 7 bases, with 14 bases spanning the gap. The CDR3 has 13 amino acids. The CDR3 is CSAPWSGGEKLFF. For the CDR3, the DNA is TGCAGTGCTCCGTGGTCGGGGGGTGAAAAACTGTTTTTT.

The chain has TRBV18 and TRBJ2-5; TRBD1 matches at 9 bases. The CDR3 has 15 amino acids. CDR1 KGHSH and CDR2 LQKENI come from the germline V gene. Unmatched junction bases numbered 8, after V lost 5 bases and J lost 4 bases. CDR3 protein: CASSSSGTGLETQYF. The CDR3 DNA follows: TGTGCCAGCTCATCTTCCGGGACAGGGCTAGAGACCCAGTACTTC.

This clonotype has a handful of counts. The rearrangement links TRBV20-1 to TRBJ2-7; D is tentatively TRBD1 or TRBD2 (6 bases each). The CDR3 contains 14 residues. V was cut by 5 bases and J by 3 bases, with 17 bases left in between. Germline V gene lookup returns CDR1 DFQATT and CDR2 SNEGSKA (reference sequence). DNA for the CDR3: TGCAGTGCTTTAGACCGGGGGCAGGACTACGAGCAGTACTTC. Translating it yields CSALDRGQDYEQYF.